Below, 9 T cell receptor beta chains from the same sample are listed, as sequenced in a study of T cells in women clearing cervical HPV infection. This table comes from immunoSEQ multiplex PCR, and its TCRdb copy is limited to in-frame clones, with some not included. The sample shows some 43,000 clones, and 0.98% sits with its ten largest clones. The specimen was blood buffy coat. These receptors were taken from a woman between 18 and 70 years old with a cervical HPV16 infection that either progressed to CIN3+ or cleared (not recorded which).

The DNA read from the CDR3 is TGTGCCAGCAGCTCTAGGGACAGAGCCTACGAG. This sequence encodes CASSSRDRAYE. The entire CDR3 reads CASSSRDRAYEQYF. The V gene is TRBV5-5, the J gene TRBJ2-7, with 7 bases matching TRBD1. Read coverage stops 3 residues before the CDR3 terminus; the germline J gene supplies the remainder. The CDR3 sequence is 14 residues long. Trimming took 3 bases from V and 2 from J; bases not matched to a gene: 5. Per the germline V gene, CDR1 is SGHKS and CDR2 is YYEKEE (reference sequence).

About this clone itself: The read terminates 3 residues ahead of where the CDR3 ends, so the germline J gene completes it. The chain carries TRBV7-6 and TRBJ2-2; TRBD1 might be the D (7 bases). V shed 8 bases and J shed 8 bases, with 15 bases lying between them. This CDR3 has 13 amino acids. Per germline, CDR1 SGHVS and CDR2 FNYEAQ. CDR3 region: CASSGGGRGELFF. The CDR3 bases that were read are TGTGCCAGCTCTGGAGGGGGCAGGGGGGAG. The whole variable domain, filled in from reference TRBV7-6 and TRBJ2-2, reads GAGVSQSPRYKVTKRGQDVALRCDPISGHVSLYWYRQALGQGPEFLTYFNYEAQQDKSGLPNDRFSAERPEGSISTLTIQRTEQRDSAMYRCASSGGGRGELFFGEGSRLTVL.

In the case of this clone: The read terminates 3 residues before the CDR3 end, so the remaining end is supplied by the germline J gene. At the DNA level, this CDR3 is encoded by other sequences in the same sample as well. The gene calls are TRBV18 and TRBJ1-2; D gene uncertain. V was pared by 3 bases and J by 4 bases, with 9 bases between. CDR3 length: 13 residues. In germline, CDR1 is KGHSH, CDR2 LQKENI. The covered CDR3 bases are TGTGCCAGCTCACCTGGGCAGCTCTATGGC. It specifies CASSPGQLYG. The whole CDR3 sequence is CASSPGQLYGYTF.

A note on this clone: The read stops 3 residues short of the end of the CDR3; the missing end is completed from the germline J gene. The V call is TRBV29-1, the J call TRBJ1-2; a weak D match, TRBD1 (6 bases). V gave up 6 bases and J gave up 2 bases, with 13 bases separating them. Germline CDR1 reads SQVTM; CDR2 reads ANQGSEA. CDR3 length: 13 residues. The DNA read from the CDR3 is TGCAGCGTCCAACACAGGGAGAACTATGGC. It specifies CSVQHRENYG. The whole CDR3 protein reads CSVQHRENYGYTF.

Comments on this clone: The read terminates 3 residues before the CDR3 end, so the remaining end is supplied by the germline J gene. This chain connects TRBV19 to TRBJ2-5, with 9 bases matching TRBD2. Germline trimming cut 8 bases from V and 5 bases from J; bases unmatched to any gene: 12. The CDR3 loop spans 15 amino acids. The germline V gene has CDR1 LNHDA and CDR2 SQIVND (reference sequence). CDR3 DNA (partial): TGTGCCAGTTCTTCCCCCCTAGCGGGGAGGGAGACC. This encodes CASSSPLAGRET. The entire CDR3 is CASSSPLAGRETQYF.

Of note for this clone: The read gets to within 3 residues of the CDR3 end, and the germline J gene fills in the rest. V usage is TRBV18 and J usage is TRBJ1-2, with D possibly matching TRBD1 (5 bases). The CDR3 is made up of 13 amino acids. Germline V gives CDR1 KGHSH, CDR2 LQKENI. The CDR3 bases that were read are TGTGCCAGCTCACCACAACAGAGGGGCGAC. Amino acids: CASSPQQRGD. The whole CDR3 region reads CASSPQQRGDYTF.

For this clone: The read ends 3 residues shy of where the CDR3 ends; the end is completed using the germline J gene. Other DNA sequences from this sample encode an identical CDR3 as well. This chain links TRBV7-6 with TRBJ1-3, with a weak D call TRBD1 (5 bases). The CDR3 runs to 12 residues. V was pared by 2 bases and J by 8 bases, with 7 bases between. Per the germline V gene, CDR1 is SGHVS and CDR2 is FNYEAQ. The sequenced part of the CDR3 DNA is TGTGCCAGCAGCTTACAGGGCGACACC. Amino acid sequence: CASSLQGDT. The entire CDR3 sequence reads CASSLQGDTIYF.

With regard to this clone: The CDR3 is cut off 3 residues early in the read; its end comes from the germline J gene. The rearrangement joins TRBV20-1 to TRBJ1-2, with 7 bases lining up with TRBD1. V was pared by 5 bases and J by 2 bases, with 8 bases of the junction left unmatched. Germline V gives CDR1 DFQATT, CDR2 SNEGSKA (reference sequence). This CDR3 spans 14 amino acids. CDR3 bases read: TGCAGTGCTGCCCCAGGACAGGCAAACTATGGC. Translating it yields CSAAPGQANYG. The entire CDR3 protein is CSAAPGQANYGYTF.

As regards this clone: The CDR3 extends 3 residues past the end of the read, so its final part is completed from the germline J gene. The chain combines TRBV19 with TRBJ2-1, with TRBD2 identical over 7 bases. With 5 bases clipped from V and 6 bases from J, the junction kept 10 bases outside the gene matches. CDR1 and CDR2 (germline): LNHDA, SQIVND (reference sequence). This CDR3 has 15 residues. The CDR3 protein is CASSASGGLSNEQFF. Partial CDR3 DNA: TGTGCCAGTAGTGCTAGCGGCGGCCTAAGCAATGAG.